The 23 T cell receptor beta chains given below trace back to one sample, sequenced in a study of human T cells and chemical hapten exposure. Time point in this sample: patch test 3, about 24 weeks after DPC sensitization. The treatment here: therapeutic diphenylcyclopropenone sensitization with weekly scalp DPC. TCRdb reanalysed the RACE reads using MiXCR and keeps one entry per CDR3 protein. The sample yields tens of thousands of distinct CDR3 sequences, roughly 10% seen once. The source was whole blood, collected in connection with sensitization to the hapten diphenylcyclopropenone (DPC). These receptors came from a woman in her thirties or forties with alopecia areata. Some clones in this sample may be carry-over from other donors' samples.

The chain couples TRBV7-9 to TRBJ1-4; perhaps TRBD1 as D (6 bases). The CDR3 has 14 residues. Germline CDR1 reads SEHNR; CDR2 reads FQNEAQ (reference sequence). Trimming removed 8 bases from V and 7 bases from J, with 17 bases in between. Here the CDR3 reads CASEGDRWTEKLFF. The CDR3 DNA is TGTGCCAGCGAGGGGGACCGGTGGACTGAAAAACTGTTTTTT.

The table lists this clonotype with many counts. This chain joins TRBV6-2 or TRBV6-3 and TRBJ2-5; D gene ambiguous. Germline V gene lookup returns CDR1 MNHEY and CDR2 SVGEGT. V was clipped by 5 bases and J by 3 bases, with 10 bases between them. CDR3 size: 13 residues. The CDR3 coding sequence is TGTGCCAGCAGTACCGACGAGAAAGAGACCCAGTACTTC. This gives the protein CASSTDEKETQYF.

This clonotype was counted only a few times. The V gene is TRBV4-1, the J gene TRBJ2-1; D is ambiguous. Germline lookup yields CDR1 MGHRA and CDR2 YSYEKL. Trimming pared 3 bases from V and 10 bases from J, leaving 10 bases between. This CDR3 contains 12 residues. The CDR3 DNA sequence: TGCGCCAGCAGCCATATAATAGGGGAGCAGTTCTTC. The encoded protein is CASSHIIGEQFF.

Ten or more counts support this clonotype. The CDR3 DNA is TGTGCCACCAGCAGAGATAGGGCTCTGACAGATACGCAGTATTTT. Amino acid sequence: CATSRDRALTDTQYF. The chain uses TRBV15 and TRBJ2-3, with D uncertain. The CDR3 totals 15 residues. V lost 0 bases, J lost 3 bases, and 10 bases lay in between. Germline values: CDR1 LNHNV, CDR2 YYDKDF (reference sequence).

There are many counts of this clonotype. V is TRBV29-1 and J is TRBJ1-4; no clear D gene. Trimming pared 7 bases from V and 6 bases from J, leaving 6 bases between. Germline V gene sequence: CDR1 SQVTM, CDR2 ANQGSEA. This CDR3 spans 10 amino acids. The CDR3 region has the DNA TGCAGCGCTAAAGATGAAAAACTGTTTTTT. Protein sequence: CSAKDEKLFF. The variable domain in full, completed from reference TRBV29-1 and TRBJ1-4, reads SAVISQKPSRDICQRGTSLTIQCQVDSQVTMMFWYRQQPGQSLTLIATANQGSEATYESGFVIDKFPISRPNLTFSTLTVSNMSPEDSSIYLCSAKDEKLFFGSGTQLSVL.

This clonotype occurred a few times. The DNA for the CDR3 is TGTGCCAGCAGCCGCGGGACAGACTATCTATCCTACGAGCAGTACTTC. Encoded protein: CASSRGTDYLSYEQYF. The chain couples TRBV11-2 to TRBJ2-7, with D possibly TRBD1 on 7 matching bases. The germline V gene has CDR1 SGHAT and CDR2 FQNNGV. Trimming cost V 5 bases and J 1 base, with 18 bases left between them. The CDR3 runs to 16 residues.

This clonotype was seen a handful of times. The chain recombines TRBV18 with TRBJ1-5; D unresolved. CDR3 size: 14 residues. Trimming took 6 bases from V and 7 from J, leaving 16 bases between them. The germline V gene has CDR1 KGHSH and CDR2 LQKENI. This CDR3 reads CASSPFSDAQPQHF. In DNA, the CDR3 is TGTGCCAGCTCCCCATTCTCGGACGCGCAGCCCCAGCATTTT.

This clonotype came up many times. The chain is built from TRBV6-5 and TRBJ2-3; tentatively, D is TRBD1 (6 bases). The CDR3 totals 12 residues. The V gene's germline CDR1 is MNHEY and CDR2 SVGAGI. V dropped 6 bases and J dropped 11 bases, with 15 bases sitting between them. This chain's CDR3 is CASSRTGQEQYF. For the CDR3, the DNA is TGTGCCAGCAGCCGCACAGGGCAGGAGCAGTATTTT.

This clonotype was found a few times. V and J are TRBV29-1 and TRBJ2-3, with 7 bases identical to TRBD1. Germline CDR1 SQVTM, CDR2 ANQGSEA. The ends lost 4 bases at V and 2 bases at J; junction bases unmatched: 3. The CDR3 is 13 amino acids. Written as DNA, the CDR3 is TGCAGCGTTGTGGGACAGACCACAGATACGCAGTATTTT. Amino acids: CSVVGQTTDTQYF.

The chain recombines TRBV3-1 with TRBJ2-1, with D tentatively TRBD1 or TRBD2 (5 bases each). Trimming took off 0 bases at V and 3 bases at J, with 15 bases between the two ends. The germline V gene has CDR1 LGHDT and CDR2 YNNKEL (reference sequence). The CDR3 spans 17 residues. The CDR3 coding sequence is TGTGCCAGCAGCCAAGAGCGAAGGGGACCCCTCTACAATGAGCAGTTCTTC. This codes for CASSQERRGPLYNEQFF.

This clonotype was counted only a few times. The V call is TRBV18, the J call TRBJ1-4; TRBD1 aligns across 7 bases. The junction had 6 bases not matched to a gene; V was cut back by 1 base and J by 7 bases. CDR1 and CDR2 (germline): KGHSH, LQKENI. CDR3 size: 15 residues. The CDR3 DNA is TGTGCCAGCTCACCACAGCAGGGGGACGCTGAAAAACTGTTTTTT. It encodes CASSPQQGDAEKLFF.

V usage is TRBV3-1 and J usage is TRBJ1-2; D is ambiguous. V was pared by 7 bases and J by 3 bases, with 9 bases between. Germline V lookup: CDR1 LGHDT, CDR2 YNNKEL (reference sequence). The CDR3 is 12 residues long. The DNA of the CDR3 is TGTGCCAGCACCCTGGGCGACTATGGCTACACCTTC. Translated: CASTLGDYGYTF.

This clonotype was detected many times. This sequence joins TRBV12-3 or TRBV12-4 and TRBJ2-1, with TRBD2 identical over 9 bases. Trimming took 6 bases from V and 9 from J; bases not matched to a gene: 15. The CDR3 consists of 16 residues. The CDR3 loop reads CASSLTGGGATGEQFF. CDR3 DNA sequence: TGTGCCAGCAGCTTAACTGGCGGGGGGGCGACGGGTGAGCAGTTCTTC.

This clonotype was recorded a few times. The chain has TRBV6-1 and TRBJ1-5; D may be TRBD1 (5 bases). The germline V and J ends were trimmed by 6 bases and 0 bases, with 12 bases remaining between them. Looked up from germline, CDR1 is MNHNS and CDR2 is SASEGT. The CDR3 consists of 15 residues. DNA for the CDR3: TGTGCCAGCAGGGGCGGGACTTATAGCAATCAGCCCCAGCATTTT. The encoded protein is CASRGGTYSNQPQHF.

CDR3 in amino acids: CASIVGSSGNTIYF. In nucleotides, the CDR3 is TGTGCCAGCATCGTAGGCAGCTCTGGAAACACCATATATTTT. This chain links TRBV2 with TRBJ1-3; D is unresolved. The CDR3 consists of 14 residues. Trimming stripped 7 bases from V and 0 bases from J, with 10 bases between. The germline CDR1 and CDR2 sequences are SNHLY and FYNNEI.

The sample holds many counts of this clonotype. The rearrangement joins TRBV20-1 to TRBJ1-1; a possible D gene is TRBD1 (6 bases). This CDR3 region has 14 residues. V gave up 6 bases and J gave up 5 bases, with 19 bases separating them. Germline V gene sequence: CDR1 DFQATT, CDR2 SNEGSKA (reference sequence). The CDR3 DNA reads TGCAGTGCGTTCCGGGGGGCAGGAGAAACTGAAGCTTTCTTT. Translated, it gives CSAFRGAGETEAFF.

This clonotype showed up many times. The genes are TRBV7-3 and TRBJ2-2; 8 bases fit TRBD1. Germline CDR1 reads SGHTA; CDR2 reads FQGTGA. CDR3 size: 16 residues. Trimming removed 4 bases from V and 1 base from J; junction bases left unmatched: 5. For the CDR3, the DNA is TGTGCCAGCAGCTCCCGGACAGGGAAGAACACCGGGGAGCTGTTTTTT. The encoded protein is CASSSRTGKNTGELFF.

The V call is TRBV12-3 or TRBV12-4, the J call TRBJ2-3, with D perhaps TRBD1 (5 bases). The V and J ends lost 7 bases and 4 bases respectively, with 33 bases between them. CDR3 length: 20 amino acids. This chain's CDR3 is CASTPGDDSSQLGGADTQYF. In DNA form, the CDR3 reads TGTGCCAGCACTCCCGGAGATGACAGTTCACAACTGGGTGGGGCAGATACGCAGTATTTT.

The table lists this clonotype with many counts. V and J are TRBV5-5 and TRBJ2-1, with TRBD2 identical over 9 bases. V trimming: 0 bases; J trimming: 7 bases; junction bases outside the gene matches: 5. This CDR3 is 15 amino acids long. Germline CDR1 is SGHKS and CDR2 is YYEKEE (reference sequence). The CDR3 here is CASSLESGGRNEQFF. DNA for the CDR3: TGTGCCAGCAGCTTGGAGAGCGGGGGGAGGAATGAGCAGTTCTTC.

This clonotype was counted only a few times. V and J are TRBV4-3 and TRBJ2-7; the match to TRBD1 covers 7 bases. Germline assignment: CDR1 LGHNA and CDR2 YSLEER. This CDR3 has 18 amino acids. V shed 4 bases and J 1 base; nucleotides not matched to a gene: 16. CDR3 protein: CASSPPGQGDGGSYEQYF. The CDR3 coding sequence is TGCGCCAGCAGCCCGCCTGGGCAGGGGGATGGTGGTTCCTACGAGCAGTACTTC.

This clonotype has ten or more counts. This chain uses TRBV7-8 with TRBJ1-3, with TRBD1 matching over 7 bases. V gave up 5 bases and J gave up 4 bases; unmatched junction bases: 14. This CDR3 spans 17 amino acids. Looked up from germline, CDR1 is SGHVS and CDR2 is FQNEAQ. CDR3 residues: CASSNADRMDLGNTIYF. CDR3 DNA sequence: TGTGCCAGCAGCAACGCGGACAGGATGGACCTAGGAAACACCATATATTTT.

This clonotype was recorded a few times. V usage is TRBV4-1 and J usage is TRBJ2-6; no firm D call. This CDR3 is 13 amino acids long. CDR1 and CDR2 (germline): MGHRA, YSYEKL. The V and J ends lost 6 bases and 2 bases respectively, with 5 bases between them. The CDR3 DNA follows: TGCGCCAGCAGTCAGCCTGGGGCCAACGTCCTGACTTTC. This codes for CASSQPGANVLTF.

V usage is TRBV10-3 and J usage is TRBJ1-6, with D unclear. Germline-derived CDR1 and CDR2 are ENHRY and SYGVKD. Trimming took 2 bases from V and 4 from J, leaving 9 bases between them. This CDR3 region has 15 residues. DNA for the CDR3: TGTGCCATCAGTGAGCCGGGAACATATAATTCACCCCTCCACTTT. As protein: CAISEPGTYNSPLHF.